These 28 T cell receptor beta chains were sequenced from one sample in a study of T cell responses to AZD1222 COVID-19 vaccine. Profiled with immunoSEQ multiplex PCR; TCRdb holds only in-frame clones, not every one. The sample has over 110,000 clones, roughly 92% seen once; the top ten hold approximately 9%. Sequencing was performed on peripheral blood, taken 28 days after the second AZD1222 dose. These receptors originate from an adult who received the AZD1222 COVID-19 vaccine.

A remark on this clone: Other nucleotide sequences in the sample specify the same CDR3. V is TRBV7-9 and J is TRBJ2-2, with D unclear. There are 13 residues in the CDR3. Germline V gene sequence: CDR1 SEHNR, CDR2 FQNEAQ (reference sequence). The V and J ends lost 1 base and 4 bases respectively, with 4 bases between them. CDR3 loop: CASSLGGTGELFF. Written as DNA, the CDR3 is TGTGCCAGCAGCTTAGGCGGCACCGGGGAGCTGTTTTTT.

The table lists this clone with a count of one. The gene calls are TRBV7-9 and TRBJ1-2; D is unclear. Trimming cost V 3 bases and J 1 base, with 3 bases left between them. This CDR3 spans 12 amino acids. CDR1 and CDR2 (germline): SEHNR, FQNEAQ (reference sequence). In DNA, the CDR3 is TGTGCCAGCAGCTTGAGTAACTATGGCTACACCTTC. This codes for CASSLSNYGYTF.

V is TRBV20-1 and J is TRBJ1-1; the match to TRBD1 covers 7 bases. This CDR3 has 11 amino acids. Germline values: CDR1 DFQATT, CDR2 SNEGSKA (reference sequence). J gave up 8 bases and V 3 bases, and 3 bases lay outside the gene matches. In DNA form, the CDR3 reads TGCAGTGCTAGGGACAGGCCCGAAGCTTTCTTT. This gives the protein CSARDRPEAFF.

The genes are TRBV28 and TRBJ1-5; unclear D gene. V shed 1 base and J shed 0 bases, with 7 bases lying between them. This CDR3 has 15 amino acids. Germline CDR1 reads MDHEN; CDR2 reads SYDVKM. CDR3 region: CASSLFLDSNQPQHF. The CDR3 DNA reads as TGTGCCAGCAGTTTATTTTTGGATAGCAATCAGCCCCAGCATTTT.

CDR3 protein: CASSEALRTRSNYEQYF. CDR3 coding DNA: TGTGCCAGCAGTGAAGCGCTAAGGACGAGGAGCAATTACGAGCAGTACTTC. The chain employs TRBV2 and TRBJ2-7; D unclear. Looked up from germline, CDR1 is SNHLY and CDR2 is FYNNEI. This CDR3 region has 17 residues. Trimming cost V 0 bases and J 4 bases, with 19 bases left between them.

CDR3 sequence reads: CASSQGLAGDNEQFF. CDR3 in DNA: TGCGCCAGCAGCCAGGGACTAGCGGGGGACAATGAGCAGTTCTTC. The J gene is TRBJ2-1, the V gene TRBV5-1; 14 bases fit TRBD2. The germline V gene encodes CDR1 SGHRS and CDR2 YFSETQ. The CDR3 consists of 15 residues. V lost 4 bases and J lost 5; bases outside the gene matches: 2.

The chain is built from TRBV7-2 and TRBJ1-5, with D possibly TRBD1 on 6 matching bases. Trimming cost V 3 bases and J 6 bases, with 9 bases left between them. Germline-derived CDR1 and CDR2 are SGHTA and FQGNSA. This CDR3 has 13 residues. CDR3 sequence: CASSLGRGQPQHF. In DNA, the CDR3 is TGTGCCAGCAGCTTGGGCAGGGGTCAGCCCCAGCATTTT.

The J gene is TRBJ1-6, the V gene TRBV29-1, with 7 bases fitting TRBD1. The CDR3 runs 13 residues. V lost 7 bases to trimming and J lost 9 bases; unmatched junction nucleotides: 9. Germline V gene data show CDR1 as SQVTM and CDR2 as ANQGSEA. CDR3 DNA: TGCAGCGCCGGTCAGGGGGTAGGTTCACCCCTCCACTTT. Protein sequence: CSAGQGVGSPLHF.

The V and J genes are TRBV6-5 and TRBJ1-1; D not resolved. Germline lookup yields CDR1 MNHEY and CDR2 SVGAGI. Trimming left V 0 bases short and J 0 bases short, with 5 bases between. The CDR3 runs to 14 residues. DNA for the CDR3: TGTGCCAGCAGTTACTCGCAGATGAACACTGAAGCTTTCTTT. This encodes CASSYSQMNTEAFF.

J is TRBJ1-2 and V is TRBV5-1, with TRBD1 matching 7 bases. Germline CDR1 reads SGHRS; CDR2 reads YFSETQ. The CDR3 contains 14 residues. Trimming at V came to 4 bases and at J to 6 bases, leaving 9 bases not matched to a gene. CDR3 sequence (DNA): TGCGCCAGCAGCCCCGGGACAGATAGGGATGGCTACACCTTC. Its protein is CASSPGTDRDGYTF.

The chain uses TRBV4-3 and TRBJ2-3; D possibly uses TRBD1 or TRBD2 (5 bases each). Trimming shortened V by 4 bases and J by 4 bases, and 18 bases separated the two germline ends. In germline, CDR1 is LGHNA, CDR2 YSLEER. This CDR3 spans 16 amino acids. CDR3 nucleotides: TGCGCCAGCAGCCGGGCCGGGACGGTAGATTCAGATACGCAGTATTTT. This gives the protein CASSRAGTVDSDTQYF.

V usage is TRBV30 and J usage is TRBJ1-1; tentatively, D is TRBD1 (5 bases). Germline-derived CDR1 and CDR2 are GTSNPN and SVGIG (reference sequence). Trimming shortened V by 3 bases and J by 10 bases, and 15 bases separated the two germline ends. The CDR3 contains 12 residues. The CDR3 bases are TGTGCCTGGAGGAGCATGGGGCGGGTAGCTTTCTTT. It yields the protein CAWRSMGRVAFF.

The rearrangement links TRBV2 to TRBJ1-2; TRBD1 aligns across 7 bases. CDR3 length: 13 residues. In germline, CDR1 is SNHLY, CDR2 FYNNEI. V trimming: 4 bases; J trimming: 3 bases; junction bases outside the gene matches: 2. The CDR3 region is CASSGGQHYGYTF. CDR3 bases: TGTGCCAGCAGTGGGGGACAGCACTATGGCTACACCTTC.

The V and J genes are TRBV28 and TRBJ1-5; tentatively, D is TRBD1 (6 bases). In germline, CDR1 is MDHEN, CDR2 SYDVKM. Trimming cost V 4 bases and J 6 bases, with 13 bases left between them. The length of the CDR3 is 14 residues. CDR3 region: CASSWNREGQPQHF. The CDR3 DNA follows: TGTGCCAGCAGTTGGAACAGGGAGGGTCAGCCCCAGCATTTT.

The rearrangement links TRBV18 to TRBJ2-1; 10 nucleotides agree with TRBD1. Germline V CDR1 and CDR2: KGHSH, LQKENI. Trimming took 2 bases from V and 4 from J; bases not matched to a gene: 5. The CDR3 sequence is 16 residues long. In nucleotides, the CDR3 is TGTGCCAGCTCACCATCCGGGACAGGGGTGTACAATGAGCAGTTCTTC. It is translated as CASSPSGTGVYNEQFF. Full variable domain (outside the CDR3, taken from reference TRBV18 and TRBJ2-1): NAGVMQNPRHLVRRRGQEARLRCSPMKGHSHVYWYRQLPEEGLKFMVYLQKENIIDESGMPKERFSAEFPKEGPSILRIQQVVRGDSAAYFCASSPSGTGVYNEQFFGPGTRLTVL.

The V gene is TRBV11-2, the J gene TRBJ2-3; TRBD1 agrees at 8 bases. This CDR3 comprises 14 residues. Trimming removed 5 bases from V and 1 base from J; junction bases left unmatched: 2. The V gene's germline CDR1 is SGHAT and CDR2 FQNNGV. For the CDR3, the DNA is TGTGCCAGCAGCCTGACAGGGGGCACAGATACGCAGTATTTT. Its protein product is CASSLTGGTDTQYF.

The chain has TRBV5-1 and TRBJ2-2, with TRBD1 matching 8 bases. Per germline, CDR1 SGHRS and CDR2 YFSETQ. J gave up 6 bases and V 4 bases, and 8 bases lay outside the gene matches. The CDR3 length is 15 residues. CDR3 amino acids: CASSPTGAIAGELFF. In nucleotides, the CDR3 is TGCGCCAGCAGCCCGACAGGGGCAATCGCCGGGGAGCTGTTTTTT.

The CDR3 sequence: CASSDPTGEGTEAFF. As DNA, the CDR3 is TGCGCCAGCAGCGACCCGACAGGGGAAGGCACTGAAGCTTTCTTT. V is TRBV5-1 and J is TRBJ1-1; 8 bases align to TRBD1. This CDR3 comprises 15 residues. With 4 bases clipped from V and 4 bases from J, the junction kept 9 bases outside the gene matches. The germline gives CDR1 SGHRS, CDR2 YFSETQ.

V gene TRBV29-1 combines with J gene TRBJ2-1; D remains unclear. V dropped 8 bases and J dropped 6 bases, with 17 bases sitting between them. The CDR3 consists of 13 residues. Per germline, CDR1 SQVTM and CDR2 ANQGSEA. CDR3 DNA: TGCAGCCTGGCGGAATATGTTGGCAATGAGCAGTTCTTC. Translated: CSLAEYVGNEQFF.

The chain uses TRBV19 and TRBJ1-1, with D tentatively TRBD1 (5 bases). CDR3 length: 14 residues. With 3 bases removed from V and 6 bases from J, the gap between germline ends came to 14 bases. Germline V gene lookup returns CDR1 LNHDA and CDR2 SQIVND (reference sequence). CDR3 protein: CASSMVRGQAEAFF. The CDR3 nucleotides read TGTGCCAGTAGTATGGTTAGGGGTCAGGCTGAAGCTTTCTTT.

This chain connects TRBV28 to TRBJ1-6; D gene uncertain. Germline V gives CDR1 MDHEN, CDR2 SYDVKM. The CDR3 has 12 residues. V lost 9 bases and J 9 bases, leaving 12 bases between the germline ends. The CDR3 here is CASGRGGSPLHF. Here the CDR3 DNA reads TGTGCCAGTGGCCGTGGTGGTTCACCCCTCCACTTT.

V and J are TRBV19 and TRBJ1-1, with D possibly matching TRBD1 (6 bases). Looked up from germline, CDR1 is LNHDA and CDR2 is SQIVND (reference sequence). V was trimmed by 5 bases and J by 4 bases, leaving 11 bases between them. The CDR3 has 13 residues. CDR3 sequence reads: CASSLTGTTEAFF. CDR3 DNA: TGTGCCAGTAGTCTCACAGGGACCACTGAAGCTTTCTTT.

V usage is TRBV5-6 and J usage is TRBJ1-4, with 10 bases lining up with TRBD1. The CDR3 totals 13 residues. Trimming took 7 bases from V and 6 from J; bases not matched to a gene: 3. Germline CDR1 SGHDT, CDR2 YYEEEE. The CDR3: CASGQGVDEKLFF. The CDR3 DNA follows: TGTGCCAGCGGACAGGGGGTAGATGAAAAACTGTTTTTT.

This chain uses TRBV29-1 with TRBJ1-3; D gene uncertain. The V gene's germline CDR1 is SQVTM and CDR2 ANQGSEA. This CDR3 comprises 13 residues. The germline V and J ends were trimmed by 3 bases and 0 bases, with 6 bases remaining between them. CDR3 sequence (DNA): TGCAGCGTTGAGACCCCCTCTGGAAACACCATATATTTT. Translating gives CSVETPSGNTIYF.

The chain uses TRBV12-3 or TRBV12-4 and TRBJ1-1; D unclear. Trimming pared 7 bases from V and 7 bases from J, leaving 16 bases between. This CDR3 has 13 amino acids. The CDR3 loop is CASTTEWVVEAFF. Written as DNA, the CDR3 is TGTGCCAGCACCACCGAGTGGGTAGTTGAAGCTTTCTTT.

The chain has TRBV6-1 and TRBJ2-1; 9 positions agree with TRBD1. CDR1 and CDR2 (germline): MNHNS, SASEGT. CDR3 length equals 15 residues. The junction had 5 bases not matched to a gene; V was cut back by 3 bases and J by 5 bases. In nucleotides, the CDR3 is TGTGCCAGCAGTGAGGGACAGGGAGGGCACAATGAGCAGTTCTTC. This translates into CASSEGQGGHNEQFF.

The V and J genes are TRBV4-1 and TRBJ2-1; weak D call: TRBD2 (6 bases). The length of the CDR3 is 14 residues. Per germline, CDR1 MGHRA and CDR2 YSYEKL. V was cut by 0 bases and J by 10 bases, with 13 bases left in between. Here the CDR3 reads CASSQDQEGKEQFF. CDR3 in DNA: TGCGCCAGCAGCCAAGATCAGGAGGGGAAGGAGCAGTTCTTC.

The genes are TRBV2 and TRBJ1-2, with 8 positions matching TRBD1. Looked up from germline, CDR1 is SNHLY and CDR2 is FYNNEI. The junction had 9 bases not matched to a gene; V was cut back by 6 bases and J by 3 bases. The CDR3 totals 15 residues. The CDR3 nucleotides read TGTGCCAGCAGCGCCGACAGGGGTTTCGACTATGGCTACACCTTC. It is translated as CASSADRGFDYGYTF.